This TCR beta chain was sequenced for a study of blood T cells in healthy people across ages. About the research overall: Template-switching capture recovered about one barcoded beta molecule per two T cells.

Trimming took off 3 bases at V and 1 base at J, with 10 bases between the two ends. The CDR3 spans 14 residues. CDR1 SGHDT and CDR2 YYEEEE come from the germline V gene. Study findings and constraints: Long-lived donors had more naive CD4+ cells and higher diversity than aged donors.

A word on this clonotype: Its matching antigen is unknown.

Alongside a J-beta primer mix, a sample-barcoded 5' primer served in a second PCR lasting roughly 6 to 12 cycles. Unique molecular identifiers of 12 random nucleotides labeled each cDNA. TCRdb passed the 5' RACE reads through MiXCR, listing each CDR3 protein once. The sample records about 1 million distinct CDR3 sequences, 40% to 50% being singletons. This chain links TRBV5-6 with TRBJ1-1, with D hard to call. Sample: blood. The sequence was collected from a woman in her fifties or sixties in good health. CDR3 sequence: CASSSGLRNTEAFF. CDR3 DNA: TGTGCCAGCAGCTCCGGATTGCGGAACACTGAAGCTTTCTTT.